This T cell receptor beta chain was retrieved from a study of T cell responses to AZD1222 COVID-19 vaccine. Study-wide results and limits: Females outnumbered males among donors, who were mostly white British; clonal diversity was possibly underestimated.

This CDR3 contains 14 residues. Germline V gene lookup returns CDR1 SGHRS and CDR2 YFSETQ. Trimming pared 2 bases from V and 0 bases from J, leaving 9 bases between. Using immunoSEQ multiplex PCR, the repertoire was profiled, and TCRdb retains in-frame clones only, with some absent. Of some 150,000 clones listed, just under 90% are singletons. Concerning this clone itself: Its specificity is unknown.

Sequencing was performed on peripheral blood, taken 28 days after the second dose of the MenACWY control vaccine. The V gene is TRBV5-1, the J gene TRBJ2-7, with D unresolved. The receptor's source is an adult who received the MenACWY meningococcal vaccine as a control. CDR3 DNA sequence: TGCGCCAGCAGCTTCTCGAGCGACTCCTACGAGCAGTACTTC. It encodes CASSFSSDSYEQYF.